This TCR beta chain was identified in a study of blood T cell repertoires in COVID-19. Background on the study: PBMCs, B-cell-depleted T cells, or T cells provided the cDNA or gDNA that made up the material.

Trimming took 6 bases from V and 5 from J, leaving 20 bases between them. The CDR3 runs 15 residues. CDR1 and CDR2 from the germline V gene are MDHEN and SYDVKM. Under the authors' procedure: By means of reference gene primer amplification, nucleated cell counts were estimated. Assay used: immunoSEQ multiplex PCR; TCRdb lists only in-frame clones, some missing. V and J calls and clone size are as listed in that table; D and trimming were resolved from the DNA. The sample lists hundreds of thousands of clones; 88% were seen once. Seattle patient enrollment occurred during active infection, with longitudinal follow-up thereafter.

The clonotype was recovered from a woman in her 70s with COVID-19, enrolled during active disease. The sample taken for sequencing was peripheral blood. V and J are TRBV28 and TRBJ2-7; TRBD1 might be the D (6 bases). The CDR3 DNA is TGTGCCAGCAGGGATACAGGGAAGTTTCCGGACGAGCAGTACTTC. Amino acid sequence: CASRDTGKFPDEQYF.